The clone carrying this TCR beta chain was observed at least ten times. These data originate in a study of blood T cell repertoires in COVID-19. In the authors' methods: Estimates of nucleated cell counts were drawn from the amplification of reference gene primers. The assay was immunoSEQ multiplex PCR, and TCRdb's table has in-frame clones only and misses some. V and J calls and clone size are as listed in that table; D and trimming were resolved from the DNA. The sample has roughly 200,000 clones, about 83% seen once. The CDR3 length is 16 residues. From germline, CDR1 is SGHAT and CDR2 FQNNGV. Germline trimming cut 6 bases from V and 4 bases from J; bases unmatched to any gene: 14.

This clonotype was sampled from a man aged 60 to 75 who had recovered from COVID-19. The sequencing input was peripheral blood. The chain combines TRBV11-2 with TRBJ1-2, with 7 bases matching TRBD1. This CDR3 is CASRSGVQGRLYGYTF. The CDR3 bases are TGTGCCAGCAGGTCAGGGGTACAGGGGCGACTCTATGGCTACACCTTC.